The source of this TCR beta chain is a study of OX40 agonist ivuxolimab in advanced cancers. For the study at large: Participants, 75% to 90% male, averaged approximately 60 years of age, ranging from roughly 20 to 80.

The CDR3 extends over 19 amino acids. Germline V gene sequence: CDR1 LNHDA, CDR2 SQIVND (reference sequence). V lost 4 bases, J lost 1 base, and 9 bases stayed unmatched. The sample holds a few counts of this clone. With baseline, cycle 4 day 1, and cycle 7 day 1 as timepoints, blood was sampled. The method was immunoSEQ multiplex PCR; TCRdb's version includes in-frame clones alone and lacks a portion of them. The data hold some 50,000 clones, with 85% to 90% observed a single time. This sequence originates from an adult with an advanced solid tumor such as melanoma, head and neck, liver or kidney cancer. The chain has TRBV19 and TRBJ2-4; TRBD2 matches 14 bases. The input for sequencing was CD4+ or CD8+ T cells sorted from blood, taken in a trial of the OX40 agonist ivuxolimab. Here the CDR3 reads CASSTWGLAGDLAKNIQYF. In nucleotides, the CDR3 is TGTGCCAGTAGTACTTGGGGACTAGCGGGAGATTTGGCCAAAAACATTCAGTACTTC. Looking up the rest from reference TRBV19 and TRBJ2-4 gives the full variable domain: DGGITQSPKYLFRKEGQNVTLSCEQNLNHDAMYWYRQDPGQGLRLIYYSQIVNDFQKGDIAEGYSVSREKKESFPLTVTSAQKNPTAFYLCASSTWGLAGDLAKNIQYFGAGTRLSVL.